This is a list of T cell receptor beta chains from one sample in a study of T cell repertoires in cytomegalovirus infection. One entry per CDR3 protein results from TCRdb running MiXCR on the reads. The sample has about 740,000 distinct CDR3 sequences, roughly 35% seen once. The sample consisted of PBMCs. All receptors derive from a human donor in good health (CMV status not recorded). Some clones in this sample may be carry-over from other donors' samples. Both conserved end residues are part of each CDR3. A D gene is named only where the DNA matches it firmly. The size of a clone is reported for some rows only, either as once, few or many, or as a class for expanded clones.

CDR3 protein	CDR3 DNA	J gene	clone size	V gene	D gene
CSVDQGNIQYF	TGCAGCGTTGACCAGGGAAACATTCAGTACTTC	TRBJ2-4	few	TRBV29-1	NA
CASSPQVNSNQPQHF	TGTGCCAGCAGTCCTCAGGTGAATAGCAATCAGCCCCAGCATTTT	TRBJ1-5	NA	TRBV12-3/TRBV12-4	NA
CLIRSSYEQYF	TGCCTTATACGGAGCTCCTACGAGCAGTACTTC	TRBJ2-7	NA	TRBV6-8	NA
CASSLKSSGNTGELFF	TGTGCCAGCAGTTTAAAATCTAGCGGGAACACCGGGGAGCTGTTTTTT	TRBJ2-2	few	TRBV28	TRBD2
CASRGATGVNTEAFF	TGTGCCAGCAGGGGAGCGACAGGGGTTAACACTGAAGCTTTCTTT	TRBJ1-1	NA	TRBV28	TRBD1
CASSQERGTTYNEQFF	TGTGCCAGCAGCCAAGAAAGAGGGACTACATACAATGAGCAGTTCTTC	TRBJ2-1	few	TRBV4-1	TRBD2
CASSPFPTVSGNTIYF	TGTGCCAGCTCACCCTTTCCGACAGTCTCTGGAAACACCATATATTTT	TRBJ1-3	once	TRBV18	NA
CASSPGARNSPLHF	TGTGCCAGCAGTCCTGGGGCAAGGAATTCACCCCTCCACTTT	TRBJ1-6	few	TRBV27	NA
CASSVGLSTEAFF	TGTGCCAGTAGTGTGGGGTTGAGCACTGAAGCTTTCTTT	TRBJ1-1	NA	TRBV19	NA
CATSDRASYEQYF	TGTGCCACCAGTGACAGGGCTTCCTACGAGCAGTACTTC	TRBJ2-7	many	TRBV15	TRBD1
CASSFVPGQGKETQYF	TGTGCCAGCAGTTTCGTTCCCGGACAGGGGAAAGAGACCCAGTACTTC	TRBJ2-5	NA	TRBV12-3/TRBV12-4	TRBD1
CASRKTGKTQPQHF	TGTGCCAGCAGGAAAACAGGGAAGACACAGCCCCAGCATTTT	TRBJ1-5	NA	TRBV28	NA
CASRRTGINEKLFF	TGTGCCAGCAGAAGGACAGGAATAAATGAAAAACTGTTTTTT	TRBJ1-4	NA	TRBV6-1	TRBD1
CASNRLGYGYGYTF	TGTGCCAGCAACCGCCTTGGGTACGGCTATGGCTACACCTTC	TRBJ1-2	NA	TRBV12-3/TRBV12-4	NA
CSARTPQSGGTQETQYF	TGCAGTGCTAGAACACCACAAAGCGGGGGGACTCAAGAGACCCAGTACTTC	TRBJ2-5	NA	TRBV20-1	TRBD2
CASTGIVLSLEAFF	TGTGCCAGCACAGGTATCGTTTTGTCCCTTGAAGCTTTCTTT	TRBJ1-1	few	TRBV12-3/TRBV12-4	NA
CASSQDPTTLYGYTF	TGTGCCAGCAGCCAAGACCCAACCACCCTCTATGGCTACACCTTC	TRBJ1-2	few	TRBV3-1	NA
CASSFGRADRYEQYF	TGTGCCAGCAGCTTTGGAAGGGCCGATCGGTACGAGCAGTACTTC	TRBJ2-7	NA	TRBV7-8	NA
CASSYSLVGAPSPTAKGDYGYTF	TGTGCCAGCAGTTACTCCCTCGTTGGGGCTCCCTCTCCAACAGCCAAAGGGGATTATGGCTACACCTTC	TRBJ1-2	few	TRBV6-2/TRBV6-3	NA
CASRQFTAGIMNTEAFF	TGTGCCAGCAGACAATTTACCGCCGGGATCATGAACACTGAAGCTTTCTTT	TRBJ1-1	few	TRBV6-1	NA
CASSIVKSEGYEQYF	TGTGCCAGTAGTATAGTTAAGTCTGAAGGCTACGAGCAGTACTTC	TRBJ2-7	NA	TRBV19	NA
CASSLAGLAVSEQYF	TGTGCCAGCAGCTTGGCCGGTCTAGCGGTGAGCGAGCAGTACTTC	TRBJ2-7	few	TRBV5-6	TRBD2
CASRSGQTNTEAFF	TGTGCCAGCAGAAGTGGACAGACGAACACTGAAGCTTTCTTT	TRBJ1-1	few	TRBV6-1	NA
CASSLDRQGRDTQYF	TGTGCCAGCAGCTTAGATCGACAGGGTAGGGATACGCAGTATTTT	TRBJ2-3	many	TRBV7-2	TRBD1
CASSDLGGAGRFYGYTF	TGTGCCAGCAGTGACCTAGGCGGGGCAGGACGCTTCTATGGCTACACCTTC	TRBJ1-2	few	TRBV6-4	NA
CASSLSGGTSFNEQFF	TGTGCCAGCAGTTTATCGGGCGGGACCTCCTTTAATGAGCAGTTCTTC	TRBJ2-1	few	TRBV27	NA
CASSIIAAPKMNEQFF	TGTGCCAGCAGTATAATAGCGGCCCCGAAGATGAATGAGCAGTTCTTC	TRBJ2-1	NA	TRBV28	NA
CASSTHRGSNTEAFF	TGTGCCAGCAGCACCCACAGGGGTAGTAACACTGAAGCTTTCTTT	TRBJ1-1	NA	TRBV7-9	TRBD1
CASSPQGQGKAKNTEAFF	TGTGCCAGTAGTCCCCAAGGACAGGGTAAGGCCAAGAACACTGAAGCTTTCTTT	TRBJ1-1	many	TRBV19	TRBD1
CASSSTTGGAYSNQPHHF	TGTGCCAGCAGTTCAACGACAGGGGGAGCATATAGCAATCAGCCCCATCATTTT	TRBJ1-5	NA	TRBV28	TRBD1
CSAQPDNTEAFF	TGCAGTGCCCAGCCCGATAACACTGAAGCTTTCTTT	TRBJ1-1	few	TRBV20-1	NA
CSARSFSGGGSYNEQFF	TGCAGTGCTAGATCCTTTTCGGGGGGGGGTTCCTACAATGAGCAGTTCTTC	TRBJ2-1	NA	TRBV20-1	TRBD2
CSVEGLAENYNEQFF	TGCAGCGTTGAAGGACTAGCGGAGAACTACAATGAGCAGTTCTTC	TRBJ2-1	few	TRBV29-1	TRBD2